These 24 T cell receptor beta chains share one sample of origin, sequenced in a study of shared T cell receptors in the human thymus. Repertoires were generated with immunoSEQ multiplex PCR, while TCRdb's copy carries only in-frame clones and drops some. The table lists 630,000 or so clones, more than 70% of them singletons. This same sample was also taken into another study, of human thymus T cells.

Sequenced input: thymocytes. The receptors originated from a boy under two years old with a congenital heart defect.

The chain employs TRBV20-1 and TRBJ2-5; 7 bases are shared with TRBD1. Gene TRBJ2-7 matches the end of the DNA better, so the J call may be wrong. Germline CDR1 is DFQATT and CDR2 is SNEGSKA (reference sequence). The CDR3 has 11 amino acids. As DNA, the CDR3 is TGCAGTGCCCCAGACAGGGACGAGCAGTACTTC. Protein product: CSAPDRDEQYF.

The chain recombines TRBV6-1 with TRBJ2-7; D is possibly TRBD2 (5 bases). The CDR3 is 17 residues long. Between the trimmed V and J ends, which lost 1 base and 7 bases, there was a span of 23 bases. CDR1 is MNHNS, CDR2 SASEGT, per germline. CDR3 nucleotide sequence: TGTGCCAGCAGTGAAGGTATCGGGGAGCCCTCGGAACGAGAGCAGTACTTC. Its translation is CASSEGIGEPSEREQYF.

V usage is TRBV7-9 and J usage is TRBJ1-1; D is undetermined. The CDR3 covers 15 residues. Germline V gives CDR1 SEHNR, CDR2 FQNEAQ (reference sequence). V was clipped by 5 bases and J by 5 bases, with 18 bases between them. The CDR3 loop reads CASSPPRRGRTEAFF. For the CDR3, the DNA is TGTGCCAGCAGCCCCCCCCGGCGGGGAAGGACTGAAGCTTTCTTT.

J is TRBJ1-5 and V is TRBV16; weak D call: TRBD1 (6 bases). CDR1 is KGHSY and CDR2 is FQNENV in the germline V gene. Trimming pared 1 base from V and 4 bases from J, leaving 11 bases between. This CDR3 is built from 15 residues. CDR3 residues: CASSQFTGNNQPQHF. In DNA form, the CDR3 reads TGTGCCAGCAGCCAATTTACAGGGAATAATCAGCCCCAGCATTTT.

This clone was recorded once. The rearrangement joins TRBV28 to TRBJ1-1; TRBD1 is a possible D gene (5 bases). V was cut by 3 bases and J by 1 base, with 18 bases left in between. CDR1 is MDHEN and CDR2 is SYDVKM in the germline V gene. CDR3 length equals 17 residues. The CDR3 is CASSFWQGTVENTEAFF. The CDR3, as DNA: TGTGCCAGCAGTTTCTGGCAGGGAACGGTGGAGAACACTGAAGCTTTCTTT.

The chain joins TRBV29-1 to TRBJ2-1, with 7 bases fitting TRBD1. Looked up from germline, CDR1 is SQVTM and CDR2 is ANQGSEA. The V gene end was trimmed by 2 bases and the J gene end by 8 bases; junction bases not matched to a gene: 9. CDR3 length: 14 residues. Here the CDR3 DNA reads TGCAGCGTTGAAACGGACAGGCCCTTGGATGAGCAGTTCTTC. Translated, it gives CSVETDRPLDEQFF.

CDR3 nucleotide sequence: TGTGCCAGCAGATCGGGAACCCCTAATTCACCCCTCCACTTT. It codes for CASRSGTPNSPLHF. This rearrangement joins TRBV6-5 to TRBJ1-6; D remains ambiguous. Germline CDR1 MNHEY, CDR2 SVGAGI. V lost 6 bases, J lost 6 bases, and 12 bases lay in between. This CDR3 contains 14 residues.

The chain combines TRBV4-1 with TRBJ1-4; TRBD1 might be the D (5 bases). Germline lookup yields CDR1 MGHRA and CDR2 YSYEKL. V gave up 2 bases and J gave up 0 bases, with 16 bases separating them. CDR3 length equals 18 residues. DNA for the CDR3: TGCGCCAGCAGCCAAAAGGGTTGGGGCCCCACAACTAATGAAAAACTGTTTTTT. This codes for CASSQKGWGPTTNEKLFF.

The CDR3 region has the DNA TGTGCCAGCAGTGACCGGTGGGGGCGAGAGACCCAGTACTTC. Translating it yields CASSDRWGRETQYF. This chain uses TRBV6-4 with TRBJ2-5; D is perhaps TRBD1 (6 bases). Per germline, CDR1 MRHNA and CDR2 SNTAGT. Deletions cut 2 bases from V and 4 bases from J, with 11 bases between. There are 14 residues in the CDR3.

The chain uses TRBV12-5 and TRBJ1-1; maybe TRBD1 (5 bases). This CDR3 has 17 amino acids. The germline V gene has CDR1 LGHNT and CDR2 FRNRAP. Trimming took 0 bases from V and 4 from J, leaving 18 bases between them. This chain's CDR3 is CASGLVRGGESGTEAFF. Written as DNA, the CDR3 is TGTGCTAGTGGTTTGGTACGAGGAGGGGAGTCTGGCACTGAAGCTTTCTTT.

The gene calls are TRBV27 and TRBJ2-7; 8 bases are shared with TRBD2. CDR1 and CDR2 (germline): MNHEY, SMNVEV (reference sequence). Trimming at V came to 3 bases and at J to 3 bases, leaving 4 bases not matched to a gene. CDR3 size: 14 residues. CDR3 loop: CASSFKRGIYEQYF. As DNA, the CDR3 is TGTGCCAGCAGTTTCAAGCGGGGGATCTACGAGCAGTACTTC.

The CDR3 spells CASSVWTGGYEQYF. The CDR3 nucleotides are TGTGCCAGCAGTGTGTGGACAGGCGGCTACGAGCAGTACTTC. The rearrangement joins TRBV6-7 to TRBJ2-7; TRBD1 matches at 7 bases. Being an ORF, TRBV6-7 has a function that is uncertain. The CDR3 covers 14 residues. J was trimmed by 3 bases and V by 5 bases; bases with no gene match: 7.

V and J are TRBV6-9 and TRBJ2-7; possibly TRBD1 for D (6 bases). The CDR3 runs to 12 residues. Trimming shortened V by 4 bases and J by 6 bases, and 10 bases separated the two germline ends. Per the germline V gene, CDR1 is MNHGY and CDR2 is SVAAGI. CDR3 coding DNA: TGTGCCAGCAGTTTCACAGGGATCGAGCAGTACTTC. Its translation is CASSFTGIEQYF.

The V and J genes are TRBV28 and TRBJ2-1; D ambiguous. This CDR3 is 14 amino acids long. V lost 3 bases, J lost 2 bases, and 8 bases lay in between. Germline values: CDR1 MDHEN, CDR2 SYDVKM. The CDR3 DNA follows: TGTGCCAGCAGTTTTTCTTTCGCCTACAATGAGCAGTTCTTC. Its translation is CASSFSFAYNEQFF. Drawing the rest from reference TRBV28 and TRBJ2-1, the complete variable domain is DVKVTQSSRYLVKRTGEKVFLECVQDMDHENMFWYRQDPGLGLRLIYFSYDVKMKEKGDIPEGYSVSREKKERFSLILESASTNQTSMYLCASSFSFAYNEQFFGPGTRLTVL.

The chain employs TRBV4-1 and TRBJ1-2; D unresolved. The CDR3 contains 14 residues. Trimming stripped 0 bases from V and 4 bases from J, with 9 bases between. Looked up from germline, CDR1 is MGHRA and CDR2 is YSYEKL. CDR3 DNA sequence: TGCGCCAGCAGCCAAGATCCGGAGAGCTATGGCTACACCTTC. Protein: CASSQDPESYGYTF.

This chain uses TRBV7-6 with TRBJ2-3; 8 bases match TRBD1. This CDR3 is 19 amino acids long. CDR1 and CDR2 (germline): SGHVS, FNYEAQ. V was clipped by 5 bases and J by 1 base; unmatched bases: 17. Here the CDR3 reads CASSPTGLGQGVGTDTQYF. CDR3 nucleotides: TGTGCCAGCAGCCCCACGGGCCTAGGACAGGGCGTTGGCACAGATACGCAGTATTTT.

The chain couples TRBV28 to TRBJ2-2; tentatively, D is TRBD1 (6 bases). The length of the CDR3 is 18 residues. Trimming took 3 bases from V and 3 from J, leaving 20 bases between them. Germline CDR1 MDHEN, CDR2 SYDVKM. The CDR3 is CASSFSQGQEGYTGELFF. CDR3 DNA sequence: TGTGCCAGCAGTTTCTCGCAGGGGCAGGAAGGTTACACCGGGGAGCTGTTTTTT.

This chain links TRBV6-1 with TRBJ1-2; possibly TRBD1 for D (6 bases). V was shortened by 4 bases and J by 6 bases, with 21 bases between the two germline ends. CDR1 and CDR2 from the germline V gene are MNHNS and SASEGT. This CDR3 has 16 residues. CDR3 bases: TGTGCCAGCAGTGGGGTCAGTTGGGGGCCCGCGGATGGCTACACCTTC. Its protein product is CASSGVSWGPADGYTF.

The rearrangement joins TRBV5-6 to TRBJ1-5; 7 bases map to TRBD1. This CDR3 comprises 16 residues. V was clipped by 4 bases and J by 0 bases; unmatched bases: 7. Germline V gives CDR1 SGHDT, CDR2 YYEEEE. In nucleotides, the CDR3 is TGTGCCAGCAGCCAGGCGGGGACAGCTAGCAATCAGCCCCAGCATTTT. Translated: CASSQAGTASNQPQHF.

The chain couples TRBV14 to TRBJ2-1, with D possibly matching TRBD1 (6 bases). Trimming left V 3 bases short and J 0 bases short, with 6 bases between. Germline V gene sequence: CDR1 SGHDN, CDR2 FVKESK. CDR3 length: 14 residues. The CDR3 loop is CASSHRGSYNEQFF. Written as DNA, the CDR3 is TGTGCCAGCAGCCACAGGGGCTCCTACAATGAGCAGTTCTTC.

V and J are TRBV29-1 and TRBJ1-2; the D gene is possibly TRBD1 (5 bases). Germline CDR1 is SQVTM and CDR2 is ANQGSEA. The CDR3 has 11 amino acids. The CDR3 reads CPSAGGYGYTF. The CDR3 bases are TGCCCCTCCGCGGGGGGCTATGGCTACACCTTC. Complete variable domain (other parts from reference TRBV29-1 and TRBJ1-2): SAVISQKPSRDICQRGTSLTIQCQVDSQVTMMFWYRQQPGQSLTLIATANQGSEATYESGFVIDKFPISRPNLTFSTLTVSNMSPEDSSIYLCPSAGGYGYTFGSGTRLTVV.

This chain connects TRBV5-6 to TRBJ1-2; D is uncertain. V was trimmed by 0 bases and J by 0 bases, leaving 9 bases between them. From germline, CDR1 is SGHDT and CDR2 YYEEEE. CDR3 size: 15 residues. DNA of the CDR3: TGTGCCAGCAGCTTGGATCGACGGGCTAACTATGGCTACACCTTC. Its translation: CASSLDRRANYGYTF.

The V and J genes are TRBV5-5 and TRBJ1-2; 7 positions agree with TRBD1. CDR1 SGHKS and CDR2 YYEKEE come from the germline V gene (reference sequence). V lost 2 bases, J lost 3 bases, and 7 bases stayed unmatched. The CDR3 covers 15 residues. DNA for the CDR3: TGTGCCAGCAGCTTCGGGACAGTCGGGGACTATGGCTACACCTTC. Protein sequence: CASSFGTVGDYGYTF.

V and J are TRBV7-3 and TRBJ1-6; weak D call: TRBD1 (5 bases). V lost 1 base, J lost 8 bases, and 21 bases lay in between. Germline values: CDR1 SGHTA, CDR2 FQGTGA. CDR3 length equals 18 residues. The DNA of the CDR3 is TGTGCCAGCAGCTTAAAAGGCCGGCGGGGTAAAGGGGATTCACCCCTCCACTTT. Residues: CASSLKGRRGKGDSPLHF.